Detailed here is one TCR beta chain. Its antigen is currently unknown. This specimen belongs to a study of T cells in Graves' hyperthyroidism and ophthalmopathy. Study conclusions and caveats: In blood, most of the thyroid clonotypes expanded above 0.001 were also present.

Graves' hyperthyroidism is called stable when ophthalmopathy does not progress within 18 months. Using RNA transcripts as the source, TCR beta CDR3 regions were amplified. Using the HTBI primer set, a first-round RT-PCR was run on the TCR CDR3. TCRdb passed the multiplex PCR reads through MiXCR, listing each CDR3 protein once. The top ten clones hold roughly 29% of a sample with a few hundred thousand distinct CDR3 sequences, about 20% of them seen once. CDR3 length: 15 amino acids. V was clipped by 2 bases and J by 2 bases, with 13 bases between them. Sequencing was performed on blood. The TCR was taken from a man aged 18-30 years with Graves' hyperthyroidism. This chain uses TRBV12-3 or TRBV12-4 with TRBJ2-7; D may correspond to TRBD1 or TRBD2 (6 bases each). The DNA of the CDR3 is TGTGCCAGCAGTTTAAGGGGGGCGGTTACCTACGAGCAGTACTTC. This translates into CASSLRGAVTYEQYF.